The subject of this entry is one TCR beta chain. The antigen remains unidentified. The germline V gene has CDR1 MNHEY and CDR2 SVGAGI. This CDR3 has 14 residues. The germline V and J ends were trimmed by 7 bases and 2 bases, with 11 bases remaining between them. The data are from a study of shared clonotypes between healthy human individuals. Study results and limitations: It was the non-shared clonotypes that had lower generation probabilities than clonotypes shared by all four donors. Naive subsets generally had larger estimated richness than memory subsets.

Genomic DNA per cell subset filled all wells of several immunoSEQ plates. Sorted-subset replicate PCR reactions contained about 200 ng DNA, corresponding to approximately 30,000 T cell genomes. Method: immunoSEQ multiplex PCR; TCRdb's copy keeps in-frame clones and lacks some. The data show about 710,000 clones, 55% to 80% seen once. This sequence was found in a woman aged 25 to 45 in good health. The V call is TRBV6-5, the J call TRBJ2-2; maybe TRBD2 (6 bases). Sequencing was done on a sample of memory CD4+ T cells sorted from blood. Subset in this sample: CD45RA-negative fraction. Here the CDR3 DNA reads TGTGCCAGCAAAGGAGGGGCTAACACCGGGGAGCTGTTTTTT. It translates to CASKGGANTGELFF.